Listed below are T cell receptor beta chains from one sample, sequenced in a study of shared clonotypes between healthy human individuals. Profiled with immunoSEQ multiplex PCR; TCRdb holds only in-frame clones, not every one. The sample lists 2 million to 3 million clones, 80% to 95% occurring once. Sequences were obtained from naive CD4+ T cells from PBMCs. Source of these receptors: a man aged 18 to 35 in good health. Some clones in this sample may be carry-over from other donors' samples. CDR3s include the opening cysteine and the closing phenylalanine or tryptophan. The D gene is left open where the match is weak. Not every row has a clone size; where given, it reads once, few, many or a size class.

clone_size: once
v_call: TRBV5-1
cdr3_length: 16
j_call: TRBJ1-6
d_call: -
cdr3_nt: TGCGCCAGCAGCCGTTCCTCGGCAGAAGATTATTCACCCCTCCACTTT
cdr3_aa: CASSRSSAEDYSPLHF

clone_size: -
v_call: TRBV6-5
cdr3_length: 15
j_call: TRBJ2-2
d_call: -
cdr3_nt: TGTGCCAGCAGTTACGGTGCAGGGAACACCGGGGAGCTGTTTTTT
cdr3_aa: CASSYGAGNTGELFF

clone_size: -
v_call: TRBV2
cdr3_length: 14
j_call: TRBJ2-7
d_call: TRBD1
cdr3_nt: TGTGCCACCTCCGACAGGGAAATTCAGTACGAGCAGTACTTC
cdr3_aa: CATSDREIQYEQYF

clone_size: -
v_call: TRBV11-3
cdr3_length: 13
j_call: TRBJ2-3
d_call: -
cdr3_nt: TGTGCCAGCAGCTTCACGCTCTCAGATACGCAGTATTTT
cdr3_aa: CASSFTLSDTQYF

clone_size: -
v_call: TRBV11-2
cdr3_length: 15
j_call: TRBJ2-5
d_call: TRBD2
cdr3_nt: TGTGCCAGCAGCTTAGAGGGGACTAGTAGGGAGACCCAGTACTTC
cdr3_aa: CASSLEGTSRETQYF

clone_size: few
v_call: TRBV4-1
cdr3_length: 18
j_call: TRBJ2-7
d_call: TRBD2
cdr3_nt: TGCGCCAGCAGCCAAGAGGCCTTAGCGGGAGCACTTCAGTACGAGCAGTACTTC
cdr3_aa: CASSQEALAGALQYEQYF

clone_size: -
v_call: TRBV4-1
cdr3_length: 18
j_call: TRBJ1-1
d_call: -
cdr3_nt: TGCGCCAGCAGCCACCACCCAGCCAGGGACGCGGGGCGCACTGAAGCTTTCTTT
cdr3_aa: CASSHHPARDAGRTEAFF

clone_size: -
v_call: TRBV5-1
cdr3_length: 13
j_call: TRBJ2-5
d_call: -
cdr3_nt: TGCGCCAGCAGCTTGAGAATGAGGGAGACCCAGTACTTC
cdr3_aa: CASSLRMRETQYF

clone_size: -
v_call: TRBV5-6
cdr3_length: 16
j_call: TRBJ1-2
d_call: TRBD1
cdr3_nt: TGTGCCAGCAGCGCGGGACAGGGGGGTACTAACTATGGCTACACCTTC
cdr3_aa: CASSAGQGGTNYGYTF

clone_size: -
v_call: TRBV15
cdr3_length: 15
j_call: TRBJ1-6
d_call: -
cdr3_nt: TGTGCCACCACTAAAGGCCTTGGTGGTAATTCACCCCTCCACTTT
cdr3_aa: CATTKGLGGNSPLHF

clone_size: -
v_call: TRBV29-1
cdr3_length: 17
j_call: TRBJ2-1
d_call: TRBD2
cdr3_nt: TGCAGCGTCCTTGGTCTAGCGGGAGGGAGGGCCTACAATGAGCAGTTCTTC
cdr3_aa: CSVLGLAGGRAYNEQFF

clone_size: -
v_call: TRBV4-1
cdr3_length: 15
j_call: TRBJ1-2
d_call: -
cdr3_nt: TGCGCCAGCAGCCCGCCCGACCCATACGCCTATGGCTACACCTTC
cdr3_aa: CASSPPDPYAYGYTF

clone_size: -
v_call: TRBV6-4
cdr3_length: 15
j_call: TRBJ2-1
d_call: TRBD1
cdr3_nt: TGTGCCAGCAGCCGGACAGGGGACTCCTACAATGAGCAGTTCTTC
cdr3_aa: CASSRTGDSYNEQFF

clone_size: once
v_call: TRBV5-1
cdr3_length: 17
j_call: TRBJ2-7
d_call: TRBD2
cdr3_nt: TGCGCCAGCAGCTTGGGGCTAGCGGGAGGACCATCCTACGAGCAGTACTTC
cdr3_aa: CASSLGLAGGPSYEQYF

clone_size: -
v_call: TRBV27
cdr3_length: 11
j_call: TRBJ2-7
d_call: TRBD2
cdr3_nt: TGTGCCAGTGGGGGGGCCTACGAGCAGTACTTC
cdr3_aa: CASGGAYEQYF

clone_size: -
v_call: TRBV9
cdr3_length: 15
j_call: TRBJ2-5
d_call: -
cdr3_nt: TGTGCCAGCAGCGTTGGGCTCACCACCCAAGAGACCCAGTACTTC
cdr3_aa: CASSVGLTTQETQYF

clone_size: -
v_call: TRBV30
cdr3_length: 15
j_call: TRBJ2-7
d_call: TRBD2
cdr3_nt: TGTGCCTGGAGCCGGCTAGCGGGAGTGTCCTACGAGCAGTACTTC
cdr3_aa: CAWSRLAGVSYEQYF

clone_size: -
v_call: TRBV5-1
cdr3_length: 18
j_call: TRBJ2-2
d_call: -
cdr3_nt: TGCGCCAGCAGCTTGCTCCCCCTCGGGGCGGCGAACACCGGGGAGCTGTTTTTT
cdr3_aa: CASSLLPLGAANTGELFF

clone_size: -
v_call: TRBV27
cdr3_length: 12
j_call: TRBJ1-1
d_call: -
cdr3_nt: TGTGCCAGCAGTTCCGCGAACACTGAAGCTTTCTTT
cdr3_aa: CASSSANTEAFF

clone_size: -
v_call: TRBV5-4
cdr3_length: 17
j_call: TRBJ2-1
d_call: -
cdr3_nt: TGTGCCAGCAGCGCCCGAGGCGAGCTTAAGACCTACAATGAGCAGTTCTTC
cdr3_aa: CASSARGELKTYNEQFF

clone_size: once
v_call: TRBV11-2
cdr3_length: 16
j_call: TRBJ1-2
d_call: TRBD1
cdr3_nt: TGTGCCAGCAGCTTAGGCTACCCCAGGGGGCCTGGTGGCTACACCTTC
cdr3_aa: CASSLGYPRGPGGYTF

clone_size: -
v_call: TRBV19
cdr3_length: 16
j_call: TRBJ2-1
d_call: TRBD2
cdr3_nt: TGTGCCAGTAGCAGGGCCCGACTAGCGGGAGACAATGAGCAGTTCTTC
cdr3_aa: CASSRARLAGDNEQFF

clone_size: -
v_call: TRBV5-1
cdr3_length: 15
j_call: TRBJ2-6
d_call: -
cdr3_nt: TGCGCCAGCAGCGTGGGGGACGGTGGGGCCAACGTCCTGACTTTC
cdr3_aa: CASSVGDGGANVLTF

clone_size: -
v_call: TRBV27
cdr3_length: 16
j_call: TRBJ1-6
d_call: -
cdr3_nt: TGTGCCAGCAGTTTACAGGGACCCTCCTATAATTCACCCCTCCACTTT
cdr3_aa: CASSLQGPSYNSPLHF

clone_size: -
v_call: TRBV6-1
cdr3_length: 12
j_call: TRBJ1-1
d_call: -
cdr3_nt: TGTGCCAGCAGTAGGATGAACACTGAAGCTTTCTTT
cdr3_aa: CASSRMNTEAFF

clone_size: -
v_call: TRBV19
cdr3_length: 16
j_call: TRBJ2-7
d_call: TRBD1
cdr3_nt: TGTGCCAGTAGTACCCCGGGACAGGGCCCCTCCTACGAGCAGTACTTC
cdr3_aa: CASSTPGQGPSYEQYF

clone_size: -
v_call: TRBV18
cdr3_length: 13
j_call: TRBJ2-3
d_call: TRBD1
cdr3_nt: TGTGCCAGCTCACAAGGGGGCGCAGATACGCAGTATTTT
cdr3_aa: CASSQGGADTQYF

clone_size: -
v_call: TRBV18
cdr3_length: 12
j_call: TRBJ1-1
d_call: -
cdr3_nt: TGTGCCAGCTCCCCGGCCGGCACTGAAGCTTTCTTT
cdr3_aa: CASSPAGTEAFF

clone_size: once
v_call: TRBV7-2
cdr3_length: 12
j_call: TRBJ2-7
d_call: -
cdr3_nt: TGTGCCAGCAGCTTAGCGGGGAGGGAGCAGTACTTC
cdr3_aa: CASSLAGREQYF

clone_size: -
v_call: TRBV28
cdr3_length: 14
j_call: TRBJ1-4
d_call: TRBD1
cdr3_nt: TGTGCCAGCAGTTCGGGACAGGGGTCTGAAAAACTGTTTTTT
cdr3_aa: CASSSGQGSEKLFF

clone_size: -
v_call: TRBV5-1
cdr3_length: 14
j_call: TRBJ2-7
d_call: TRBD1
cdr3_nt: TGCGCCAGCACCCAACAGGACAGGGGAGGCGAGCAGTACTTC
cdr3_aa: CASTQQDRGGEQYF

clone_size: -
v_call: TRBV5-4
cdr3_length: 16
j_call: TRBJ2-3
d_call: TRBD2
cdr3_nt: TGTGCCAGCAGCTTGCGACTAGCGGGAGTGATAGATACGCAGTATTTT
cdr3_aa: CASSLRLAGVIDTQYF

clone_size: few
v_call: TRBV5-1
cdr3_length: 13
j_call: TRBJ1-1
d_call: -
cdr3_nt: TGCGCCAGCAGCTTGCCAGGGTATACTGAAGCTTTCTTT
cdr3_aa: CASSLPGYTEAFF

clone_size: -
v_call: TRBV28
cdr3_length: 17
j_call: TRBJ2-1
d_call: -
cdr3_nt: TGTGCCAGCAGTCGTCATCCCGACGGTCTTACCTACAATGAGCAGTTCTTC
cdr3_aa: CASSRHPDGLTYNEQFF

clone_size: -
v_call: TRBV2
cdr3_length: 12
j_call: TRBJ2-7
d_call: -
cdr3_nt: TGTGCCGGATCGACAGATCGTTACGAGCAGTACTTC
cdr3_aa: CAGSTDRYEQYF

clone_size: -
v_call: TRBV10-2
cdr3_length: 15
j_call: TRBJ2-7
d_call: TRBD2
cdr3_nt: TGCGCCAGCAGTGAGCCGTCTAGCGGAAAATACGAGCAGTACTTC
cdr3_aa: CASSEPSSGKYEQYF